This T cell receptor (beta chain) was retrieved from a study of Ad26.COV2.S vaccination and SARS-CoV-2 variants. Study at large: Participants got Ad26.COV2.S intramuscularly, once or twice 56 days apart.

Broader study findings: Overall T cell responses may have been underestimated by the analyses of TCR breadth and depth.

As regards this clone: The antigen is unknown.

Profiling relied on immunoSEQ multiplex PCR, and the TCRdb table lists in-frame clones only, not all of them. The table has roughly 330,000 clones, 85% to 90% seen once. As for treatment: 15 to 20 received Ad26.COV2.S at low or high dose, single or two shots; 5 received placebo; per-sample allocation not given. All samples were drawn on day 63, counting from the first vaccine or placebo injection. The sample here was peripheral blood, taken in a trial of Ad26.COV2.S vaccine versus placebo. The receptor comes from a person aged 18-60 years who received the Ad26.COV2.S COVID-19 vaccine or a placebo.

The CDR3 DNA sequence: TGTGCCAGCAGTTTCCAAGAGACCCAGTACTTC. As protein: CASSFQETQYF. This chain uses TRBV5-4 with TRBJ2-5; D unclear. This CDR3 has 11 residues. V was clipped by 5 bases and J by 1 base, with 3 bases between them. In germline, CDR1 is SGHNT, CDR2 YYREEE (reference sequence).